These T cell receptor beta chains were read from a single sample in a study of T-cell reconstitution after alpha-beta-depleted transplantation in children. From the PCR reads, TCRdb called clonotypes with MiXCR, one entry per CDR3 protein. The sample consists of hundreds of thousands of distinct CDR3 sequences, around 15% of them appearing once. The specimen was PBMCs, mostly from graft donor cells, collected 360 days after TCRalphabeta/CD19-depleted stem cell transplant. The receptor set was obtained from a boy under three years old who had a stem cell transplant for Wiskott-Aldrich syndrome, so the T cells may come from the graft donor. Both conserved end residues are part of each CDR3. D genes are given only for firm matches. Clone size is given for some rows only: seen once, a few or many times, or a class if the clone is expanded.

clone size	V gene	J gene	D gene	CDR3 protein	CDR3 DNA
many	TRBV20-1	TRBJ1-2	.	CSAYTGHYGYTF	TGCAGTGCTTATACAGGGCACTATGGCTACACCTTC
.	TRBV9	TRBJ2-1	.	CASSVEDEQFF	TGTGCCAGCAGCGTAGAGGATGAGCAGTTCTTC
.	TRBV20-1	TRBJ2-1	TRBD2	CCARRASGGLSYNEQFF	TGCTGTGCTAGACGGGCTAGCGGGGGTCTCTCCTACAATGAGCAGTTCTTC
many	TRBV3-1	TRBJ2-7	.	CASSHSYEQYF	TGTGCCAGCAGCCACTCCTACGAGCAGTACTTC
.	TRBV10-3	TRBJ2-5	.	CAISPQGETQYF	TGTGCCATCAGCCCCCAGGGGGAGACCCAGTACTTC
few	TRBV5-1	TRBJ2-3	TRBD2	CASIPAGGSTDTQYF	TGCGCCAGCATCCCAGCGGGGGGATCCACAGATACGCAGTATTTT
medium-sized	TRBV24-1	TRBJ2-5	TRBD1	CATRSGTGEVLQETQYF	TGTGCCACCAGGTCCGGGACAGGGGAGGTGTTACAAGAGACCCAGTACTTC
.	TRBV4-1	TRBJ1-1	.	CASSQPGMNTEAFF	TGCGCCAGCAGCCAACCAGGGATGAACACTGAAGCTTTCTTT
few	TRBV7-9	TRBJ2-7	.	CASAPTGLHSYEQYF	TGTGCCAGCGCCCCGACAGGCTTACACTCCTACGAGCAGTACTTC
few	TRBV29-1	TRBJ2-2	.	CSVGTLSTGELFF	TGCAGCGTTGGGACATTATCCACCGGGGAGCTGTTTTTT
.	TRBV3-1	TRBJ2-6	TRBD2	CASSLSGTSGTGANVLTF	TGTGCCAGCAGCCTTTCCGGGACTAGCGGTACTGGGGCCAACGTCCTGACTTTC
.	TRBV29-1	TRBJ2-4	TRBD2	CSVEISGRAKNIQYF	TGCAGCGTTGAAATTAGCGGGAGAGCCAAAAACATTCAGTACTTC
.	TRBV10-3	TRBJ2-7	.	CAISDHSSYEQYF	TGTGCCATCAGTGACCACAGTTCCTACGAGCAGTACTTC
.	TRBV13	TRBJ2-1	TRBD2	CASSLGGTSISSYNEQFF	TGTGCCAGCAGCTTAGGGGGGACTAGCATATCCTCCTACAATGAGCAGTTCTTC
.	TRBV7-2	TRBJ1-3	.	CASSFGPGNTIYF	TGTGCCAGCAGCTTCGGTCCTGGAAACACCATATATTTT
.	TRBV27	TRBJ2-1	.	CASSPYRVYNEQFF	TGTGCCAGCAGTCCATACAGGGTATACAATGAGCAGTTCTTC